What follows is one T cell receptor (beta chain) and its context. After removal of 3 bases from V and 4 bases from J, the junction contained 10 bases not matched to a gene. The CDR3 totals 16 residues. The germline CDR1 and CDR2 sequences are KGHSH and LQKENI. The assay was immunoSEQ multiplex PCR, and TCRdb's table has in-frame clones only and misses some. The profile covers some 240,000 clones, with about 94% appearing a single time and around 0.84% taken by the ten largest. The sample is drawn from a study of blood T cell repertoires in COVID-19. The origin of this receptor is a man aged 55 to 69 with COVID-19, enrolled during active disease. The V call is TRBV18, the J call TRBJ1-1, with 8 bases aligning to TRBD1. The sample comprised peripheral blood. The CDR3 DNA is TGTGCCAGCTCACCTGAGTCCAGGGGGCCGGGCACTGAAGCTTTCTTT. Protein: CASSPESRGPGTEAFF.